This T cell receptor (beta chain) was found in a study of T cells in Graves' hyperthyroidism and ophthalmopathy. Study-level information: At the time of initial diagnosis and before any treatment, peripheral blood was collected. Study observations and caveats: Most expanded thyroid clonotypes above 0.001 also appeared in blood.

About this clonotype itself: What it binds is unknown.

TCR beta CDR3 sequences were amplified from RNA transcripts. RT-PCR in the first round (using the HTBI primer set) targeted the TCR CDR3. MiXCR was run by TCRdb on the multiplex PCR reads, yielding one entry per CDR3 protein. The sample holds roughly 510,000 distinct CDR3 sequences, around 21% seen once. This CDR3 is 13 amino acids long. Per the germline V gene, CDR1 is MNHNS and CDR2 is SASEGT. The V gene lost 8 bases and the J gene lost 5 bases, with 15 bases spanning the gap. Stable hyperthyroidism: no ophthalmopathy progression over 18 months of follow-up. This sample holds PBMCs from roughly 10 ml fresh peripheral blood.

The sequence derives from a man between 18 and 35 years old with Graves' hyperthyroidism. The V call is TRBV6-1, the J call TRBJ2-5; unclear D gene. The sequenced material came from blood. The CDR3 here is CASGNQDPETQYF. The CDR3 DNA reads TGTGCCAGCGGGAACCAGGACCCCGAGACCCAGTACTTC.